The sequence of this T cell receptor beta chain was determined in a study of synovial regulatory T cells in juvenile arthritis. Assay used: immunoSEQ multiplex PCR; TCRdb lists only in-frame clones, some missing. The sample totals 8,000 to 10,000 clones. Germline values: CDR1 LNHDA, CDR2 SQIVND (reference sequence). This CDR3 has 14 amino acids. No DNA is recorded. Sample: Treg cells from blood. The sample's subset: remaining (HLA-DR-negative) circulating blood Treg cells. This clonotype originated in a donor aged 2-29 years with juvenile idiopathic arthritis. The chain employs TRBV19 and TRBJ1-3; checking the TCRdb D call of TRBD1 is not possible without DNA. The CDR3 loop is CASSIAGPGNTIYF.